A selection of T cell receptor beta chains follows, all from one sample in a study of OX40 agonist ivuxolimab in advanced cancers. The protocol was immunoSEQ multiplex PCR, while the TCRdb copy is restricted to in-frame clones and leaves out a portion. The sample carries more than 50,000 clones, approximately 84% recorded once. The specimen was CD4+ or CD8+ T cells sorted from blood, collected in a trial of the OX40 agonist ivuxolimab. The receptor set was obtained from an adult with an advanced solid tumor such as melanoma, head and neck, liver or kidney cancer. CDR3s include the opening cysteine and the closing phenylalanine or tryptophan. A D gene is named only where the DNA matches it firmly. For some rows the clone size is stated as once, few or many, or as a class when expanded; others skip it.

TRBJ1-6,TRBV30,.,.,TGTGCCTGGATGGAGGGCTCCTATAATTCACCCCTCCACTTT,CAWMEGSYNSPLHF
TRBJ2-1,TRBV19,TRBD2,.,TGTGCCAGTAGTATAGGGACTAGCGGTGTGGGTGAGCAGTTCTTC,CASSIGTSGVGEQFF
TRBJ2-3,TRBV30,.,few,TGTGCCTGGAGTGTACGGGCGACAGATACGCAGTATTTT,CAWSVRATDTQYF
TRBJ1-5,TRBV2,.,.,TGTGCCAGCAAAGGGAGTTCCAATCAGCCCCAGCATTTT,CASKGSSNQPQHF
TRBJ2-7,TRBV6-5,.,.,TGTGCCAGATGGACAAGTACAGGAGACTACGAGCAGTACTTC,CARWTSTGDYEQYF
TRBJ2-6,TRBV21-1,.,.,TGTGCCAGCAGCATACTGGTAAAGACAGGTAGAAAATCTGGGGCCAACGTCCTGACTTTC,CASSILVKTGRKSGANVLTF
TRBJ1-5,TRBV18,.,.,TGTGCCAGCTCACCGCCATCGCAGCCCCAGCATTTT,CASSPPSQPQHF
TRBJ2-3,TRBV4-1,.,.,TGCGCCAGCAGCCAAGGCAATTTGGGGACAGATACGCAGTATTTT,CASSQGNLGTDTQYF
TRBJ2-1,TRBV28,.,.,TGTGCCAGCAGTCACCGGCGGGCTGTTGAGCAGTTCTTC,CASSHRRAVEQFF
TRBJ1-2,TRBV30,.,.,TGTGCCTGGAGCCGTACCGGGACAAATTATGGCTACACCTTC,CAWSRTGTNYGYTF
TRBJ2-5,TRBV19,TRBD2,.,TGTGCCAGTAGTACGGGACTAGCGGGATTGGAGGAGACCCAGTACTTC,CASSTGLAGLEETQYF
TRBJ2-5,TRBV5-5,.,.,TGTGCCAGCAGCGCACAAGGGGTACAAGAGACCCAGTACTTC,CASSAQGVQETQYF
TRBJ2-7,TRBV9,TRBD1,.,TGTGCCAGCAGCGCCGGGACAGGGGGTAACGAGCAGTACTTC,CASSAGTGGNEQYF
TRBJ1-1,TRBV25-1,.,.,TGTGCCAGCAGTGATAGCATCGGCGCGAACACTGAAGCTTTCTTT,CASSDSIGANTEAFF
TRBJ2-4,TRBV10-3,.,.,TGTGCCATCAGTGATGGGCTGGACAAAAACATTCAGTACTTC,CAISDGLDKNIQYF
TRBJ2-3,TRBV19,TRBD1,.,TGTGCCAGTAGTCCTTTGTGGGACAGGGTATCAGATACGCAGTATTTT,CASSPLWDRVSDTQYF
TRBJ2-7,TRBV4-1,TRBD2,.,TGCGCCAGCAGCCCGGGGACTAGCGGGATAACCTACGAGCAGTACTTC,CASSPGTSGITYEQYF
TRBJ2-1,TRBV5-1,.,.,TGCGCCAGCAGCCGTGACCAGCGCTACAATGAGCAGTTCTTC,CASSRDQRYNEQFF
TRBJ1-1,TRBV11-2,.,.,TGTGCCAGCAGCTTAGGAACGAACACTGAAGCTTTCTTT,CASSLGTNTEAFF
TRBJ2-7,TRBV27,TRBD1,.,TGTGCCAGCAGTCCGGACAGGGCGTACGAGCAGTACTTC,CASSPDRAYEQYF
TRBJ2-3,TRBV5-4,.,.,TGTGCCAGCCGTTCGCCAGGGCAGGACACAGATACGCAGTATTTT,CASRSPGQDTDTQYF
TRBJ2-5,TRBV7-6,.,.,TGTGCCAGCAGCCCCGCGAGGACCCAGTACTTC,CASSPARTQYF